Reported below is one T cell receptor (beta chain). Its matching antigen is unknown. TCRdb independently ran MiXCR on the RACE reads; one entry per CDR3 protein. The table includes about 48,000 distinct CDR3 sequences, 9.9% detected once. Germline loops: CDR1 SGHRS, CDR2 YFSETQ. The CDR3 runs 13 residues. V was clipped by 1 base and J by 2 bases, with 7 bases between them. The sample comes from a study of human T cells and chemical hapten exposure. Study details: Patch tests of 0.01% DPC on the upper back were read at 6 days. Among samples, TCR yields varied mainly because of small differences in pooled library volume.

As to time point: patch test 3, about 24 weeks after DPC sensitization. Treatment reported: therapeutic diphenylcyclopropenone sensitization with weekly scalp DPC. Patients had alopecia, were aged 18 to 70, and were not pregnant. Overall study results and limits: The presence of alopecia in the donors means their immune response may differ from healthy people's.

The sequence was obtained from a woman in her forties with alopecia areata. Some clones in this sample may be carry-over from other donors' samples. The chain links TRBV5-1 to TRBJ2-7; D call uncertain. Material: whole blood, obtained in connection with sensitization to the hapten diphenylcyclopropenone (DPC). The CDR3 nucleotides are TGCGCCAGCAGCTTGAACGGAGCCTACGAGCAGTACTTC. Translation: CASSLNGAYEQYF.